The 7 T cell receptor beta chains reported below all come from one sample, sequenced in a study of T cells in Graves' hyperthyroidism and ophthalmopathy. TCR beta CDR3 regions were amplified from RNA. HTBI primers were employed in a first-round RT-PCR of the TCR CDR3. From the multiplex PCR reads, TCRdb called clonotypes with MiXCR, one entry per CDR3 protein. The sample carries about 410,000 distinct CDR3 sequences, about 14% recorded once. Sequencing was carried out using blood. These receptors were collected from a man younger than 35 with Graves' ophthalmopathy.

This clonotype came up many times. The chain joins TRBV5-1 to TRBJ1-5; 10 bases are shared with TRBD1. This CDR3 has 14 amino acids. V lost 5 bases, J lost 5 bases, and 4 bases stayed unmatched. CDR1 and CDR2 from the germline V gene are SGHRS and YFSETQ. CDR3 residues: CASSQGTGDQPQHF. The CDR3 DNA follows: TGCGCCAGCAGTCAAGGGACAGGGGATCAGCCCCAGCATTTT.

This clonotype was observed a few times. V usage is TRBV4-2 and J usage is TRBJ1-2; 7 nucleotides agree with TRBD1. The length of the CDR3 is 14 residues. Germline CDR1 is LGHNA and CDR2 is YNFKEQ. With 1 base clipped from V and 10 bases from J, the junction kept 9 bases outside the gene matches. Written as DNA, the CDR3 is TGTGCCAGCAGCCAAGTTGACAGGGAGAAGGACTACACCTTC. Translating gives CASSQVDREKDYTF.

There are many counts of this clonotype. The genes are TRBV5-4 and TRBJ2-3; 10 nucleotides match TRBD2. The CDR3 runs 15 residues. V was pared by 1 base and J by 5 bases, with 4 bases of the junction left unmatched. CDR1 SGHNT and CDR2 YYREEE come from the germline V gene (reference sequence). DNA of the CDR3: TGTGCCAGCAGCTTGCCCAGCGGGGGGGGAGATACGCAGTATTTT. Residues: CASSLPSGGGDTQYF.

This clonotype was detected a few times. The genes are TRBV19 and TRBJ1-4; the D gene is possibly TRBD1 (6 bases). The V end lost 6 bases, the J end lost 6 bases, and 14 bases lay between the germline ends. Germline V gene sequence: CDR1 LNHDA, CDR2 SQIVND (reference sequence). There are 14 residues in the CDR3. Here the CDR3 reads CASSPAGDYEKLFF. The DNA of the CDR3 is TGTGCCAGTAGCCCTGCAGGGGATTATGAAAAACTGTTTTTT.

This clonotype has ten or more counts. The chain couples TRBV12-3 or TRBV12-4 to TRBJ2-1; 7 nucleotides agree with TRBD2. This CDR3 has 14 amino acids. The J segment lost 8 bases and the V segment lost 6 bases, leaving 10 bases of the junction unmatched. The chain's CDR3 is CASRLGGEIDEQFF. In DNA form, the CDR3 reads TGTGCCAGCAGGTTGGGGGGGGAGATCGATGAGCAGTTCTTC.

This clonotype was recorded at least ten times. The V call is TRBV12-3 or TRBV12-4, the J call TRBJ2-7; possibly TRBD1 for D (5 bases). Trimming removed 6 bases at V and 5 bases at J, with 23 bases between. The CDR3 has 16 residues. The CDR3 DNA follows: TGTGCCAGCAGCTCCCTACCCCCAGGGTTGATACACGAGCAGTACTTC. This encodes CASSSLPPGLIHEQYF.

The chain employs TRBV4-1 and TRBJ1-5; 7 positions match TRBD1. CDR3 size: 14 residues. Germline-derived CDR1 and CDR2 are MGHRA and YSYEKL. J was trimmed by 2 bases and V by 4 bases; bases with no gene match: 2. The CDR3 here is CASSRQGRNQPQHF. Here the CDR3 DNA reads TGCGCCAGCAGCCGACAGGGTCGCAATCAGCCCCAGCATTTT.